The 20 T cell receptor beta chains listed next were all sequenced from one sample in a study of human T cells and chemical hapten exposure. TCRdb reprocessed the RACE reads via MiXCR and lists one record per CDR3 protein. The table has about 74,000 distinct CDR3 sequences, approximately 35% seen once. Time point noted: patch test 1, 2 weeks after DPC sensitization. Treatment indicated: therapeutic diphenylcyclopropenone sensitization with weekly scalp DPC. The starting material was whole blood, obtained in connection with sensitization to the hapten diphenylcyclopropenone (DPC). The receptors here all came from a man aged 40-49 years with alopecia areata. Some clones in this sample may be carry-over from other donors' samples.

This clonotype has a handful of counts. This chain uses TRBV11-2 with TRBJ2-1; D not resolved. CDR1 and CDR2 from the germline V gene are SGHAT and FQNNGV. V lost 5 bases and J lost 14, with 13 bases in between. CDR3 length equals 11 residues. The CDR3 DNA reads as TGTGCCAGCAGCCCTGACTGGGTAAAGTTCTTC. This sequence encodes CASSPDWVKFF.

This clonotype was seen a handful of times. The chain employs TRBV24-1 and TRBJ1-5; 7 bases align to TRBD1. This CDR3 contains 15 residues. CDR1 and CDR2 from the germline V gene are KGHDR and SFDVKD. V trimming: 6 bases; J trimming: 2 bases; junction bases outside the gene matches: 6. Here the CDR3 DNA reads TGTGCCACCAGTCCAGGGGGTGTCGGCAATCAGCCCCAGCATTTT. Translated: CATSPGGVGNQPQHF.

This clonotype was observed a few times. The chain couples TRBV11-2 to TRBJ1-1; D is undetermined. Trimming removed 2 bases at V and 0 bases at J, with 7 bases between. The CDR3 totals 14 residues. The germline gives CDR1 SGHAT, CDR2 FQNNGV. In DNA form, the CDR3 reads TGTGCCAGCAGCTTAAATCATATGAACACTGAAGCTTTCTTT. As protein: CASSLNHMNTEAFF.

The CDR3 bases are TGCAGTGCTAGAGGTTCAGGGGGAGGGCACGAGCAGTACTTC. This encodes CSARGSGGGHEQYF. The chain couples TRBV20-1 to TRBJ2-7; D is tentatively TRBD1 or TRBD2 (7 bases each). Trimming pared 1 base from V and 5 bases from J, leaving 15 bases between. The CDR3 spans 14 residues. The germline gives CDR1 DFQATT, CDR2 SNEGSKA (reference sequence).

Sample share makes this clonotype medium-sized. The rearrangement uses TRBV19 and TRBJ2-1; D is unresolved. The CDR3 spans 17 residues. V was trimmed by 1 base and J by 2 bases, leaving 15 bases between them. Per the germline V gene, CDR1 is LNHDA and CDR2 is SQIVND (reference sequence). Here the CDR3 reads CASSIATGYAPYNEQFF. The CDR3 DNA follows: TGTGCCAGTAGTATAGCGACGGGCTATGCGCCCTACAATGAGCAGTTCTTC.

CDR3 residues: CASSQTTRERSEQFF. CDR3 bases: TGTGCCAGCTCCCAGACTACGCGGGAGAGAAGTGAGCAGTTCTTC. The chain is built from TRBV18 and TRBJ2-1; 7 positions match TRBD2. The trim removed 6 bases at V and 9 bases at J, leaving 14 bases unmatched. The CDR3 consists of 15 residues. CDR1 is KGHSH, CDR2 LQKENI, per germline. Complete variable domain (other parts from reference TRBV18 and TRBJ2-1): NAGVMQNPRHLVRRRGQEARLRCSPMKGHSHVYWYRQLPEEGLKFMVYLQKENIIDESGMPKERFSAEFPKEGPSILRIQQVVRGDSAAYFCASSQTTRERSEQFFGPGTRLTVL.

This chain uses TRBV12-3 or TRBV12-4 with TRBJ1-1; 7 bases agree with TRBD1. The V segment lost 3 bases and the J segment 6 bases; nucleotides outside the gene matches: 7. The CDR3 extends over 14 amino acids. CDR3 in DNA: TGTGCCAGCAGTTTTCAGACAGGGTGGGCTGAAGCTTTCTTT. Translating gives CASSFQTGWAEAFF.

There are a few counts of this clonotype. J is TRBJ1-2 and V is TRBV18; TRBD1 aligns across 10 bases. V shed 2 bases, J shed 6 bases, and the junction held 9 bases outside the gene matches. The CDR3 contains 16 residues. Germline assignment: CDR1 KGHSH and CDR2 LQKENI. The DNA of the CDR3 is TGTGCCAGCTCACCATCTCGACAGGGGGCCCGTGATGGCTACACCTTC. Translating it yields CASSPSRQGARDGYTF.

The CDR3 reads CASSLGLAGATSTDTQYF. The CDR3 nucleotides are TGTGCCAGCAGCTTAGGCCTAGCGGGAGCAACTAGCACAGATACGCAGTATTTT. The chain couples TRBV7-9 to TRBJ2-3, with TRBD2 matching over 10 bases. CDR3 length: 18 amino acids. CDR1 is SEHNR and CDR2 is FQNEAQ in the germline V gene (reference sequence). Trimming cost V 1 base and J 0 bases; bases outside gene matches: 7.

The CDR3 DNA is TGTGCCAGCAGTCCCCCCCCTAGAAACTCCTACAATGAGCAGTTCTTC. This sequence encodes CASSPPPRNSYNEQFF. V and J are TRBV27 and TRBJ2-1, with D unclear. Per the germline V gene, CDR1 is MNHEY and CDR2 is SMNVEV (reference sequence). Trimming removed 5 bases from V and 0 bases from J, with 14 bases in between. The CDR3 length is 16 residues.

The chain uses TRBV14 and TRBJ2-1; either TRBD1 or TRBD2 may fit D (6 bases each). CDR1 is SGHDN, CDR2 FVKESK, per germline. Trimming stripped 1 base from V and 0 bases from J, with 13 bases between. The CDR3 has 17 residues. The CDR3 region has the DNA TGTGCCAGCAGCCAAGCCGGGGGCCCGAGCTCCTACAATGAGCAGTTCTTC. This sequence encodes CASSQAGGPSSYNEQFF.

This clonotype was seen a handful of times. The CDR3 sequence: CASSPGQGYDSPLHF. CDR3 DNA: TGTGCCAGCTCGCCGGGACAGGGGTATGATTCACCCCTCCACTTT. The chain links TRBV18 to TRBJ1-6; TRBD1 aligns across 10 bases. Germline V gene sequence: CDR1 KGHSH, CDR2 LQKENI. The CDR3 has 15 residues. The ends lost 6 bases at V and 8 bases at J; junction bases unmatched: 7.

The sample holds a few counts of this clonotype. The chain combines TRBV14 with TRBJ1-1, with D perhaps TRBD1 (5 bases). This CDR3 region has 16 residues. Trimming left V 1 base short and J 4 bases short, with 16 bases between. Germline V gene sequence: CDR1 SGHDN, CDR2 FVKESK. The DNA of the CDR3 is TGTGCCAGCAGCCAAGTCCGCTACAGGCCGGGCACTGAAGCTTTCTTT. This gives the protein CASSQVRYRPGTEAFF.

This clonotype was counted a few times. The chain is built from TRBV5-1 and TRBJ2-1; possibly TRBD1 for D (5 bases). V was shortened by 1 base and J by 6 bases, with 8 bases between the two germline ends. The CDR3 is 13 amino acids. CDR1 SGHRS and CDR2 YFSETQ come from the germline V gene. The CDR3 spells CASSLPGSNEQFF. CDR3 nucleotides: TGCGCCAGCAGCTTGCCAGGGTCCAATGAGCAGTTCTTC.

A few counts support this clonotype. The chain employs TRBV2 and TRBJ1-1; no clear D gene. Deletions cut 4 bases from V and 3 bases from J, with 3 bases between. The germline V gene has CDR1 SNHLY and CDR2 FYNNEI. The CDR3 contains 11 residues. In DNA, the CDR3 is TGTGCCAGCAGTGTCTACACTGAAGCTTTCTTT. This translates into CASSVYTEAFF. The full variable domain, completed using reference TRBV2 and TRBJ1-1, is EPEVTQTPSHQVTQMGQEVILRCVPISNHLYFYWYRQILGQKVEFLVSFYNNEISEKSEIFDDQFSVERPDGSNFTLKIRSTKLEDSAMYFCASSVYTEAFFGQGTRLTVV.

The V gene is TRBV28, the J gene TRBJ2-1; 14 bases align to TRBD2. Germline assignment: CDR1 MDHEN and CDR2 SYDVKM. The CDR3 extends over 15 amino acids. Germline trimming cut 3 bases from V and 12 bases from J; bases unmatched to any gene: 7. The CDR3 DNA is TGTGCCAGCAGTTTGGGGACTAGCGGGAGTAGGAGGCAGTTCTTC. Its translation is CASSLGTSGSRRQFF.

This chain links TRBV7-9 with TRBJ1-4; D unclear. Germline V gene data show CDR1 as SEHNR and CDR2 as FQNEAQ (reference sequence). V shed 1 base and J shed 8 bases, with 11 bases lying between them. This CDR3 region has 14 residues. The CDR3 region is CASSLVQSWEKLFF. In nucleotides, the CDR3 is TGTGCCAGCAGCTTAGTACAGTCGTGGGAAAAACTGTTTTTT.

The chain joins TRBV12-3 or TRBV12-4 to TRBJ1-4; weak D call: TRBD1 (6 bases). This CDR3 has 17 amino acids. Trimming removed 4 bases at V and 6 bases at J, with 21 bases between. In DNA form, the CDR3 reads TGTGCCAGCAGTTACACAATCTCGGGGGCACGGGATGAAAAACTGTTTTTT. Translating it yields CASSYTISGARDEKLFF.

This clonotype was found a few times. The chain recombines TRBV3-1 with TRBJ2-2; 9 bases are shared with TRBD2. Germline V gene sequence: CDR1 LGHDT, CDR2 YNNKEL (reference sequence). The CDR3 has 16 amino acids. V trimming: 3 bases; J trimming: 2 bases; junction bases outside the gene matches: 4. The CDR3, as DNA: TGTGCCAGCAGCCAGCGCCTAGCGGGAAACACCGGGGAGCTGTTTTTT. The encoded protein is CASSQRLAGNTGELFF. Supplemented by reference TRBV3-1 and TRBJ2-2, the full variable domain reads DTAVSQTPKYLVTQMGNDKSIKCEQNLGHDTMYWYKQDSKKFLKIMFSYNNKELIINETVPNRFSPKSPDKAHLNLHINSLELGDSAVYFCASSQRLAGNTGELFFGEGSRLTVL.

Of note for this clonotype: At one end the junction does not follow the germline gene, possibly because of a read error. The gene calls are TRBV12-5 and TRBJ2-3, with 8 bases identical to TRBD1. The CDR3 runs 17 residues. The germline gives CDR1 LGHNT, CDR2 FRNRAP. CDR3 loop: CASVLVQGVKCTDTQYF. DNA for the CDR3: TGTGCTAGTGTTTTGGTACAGGGGGTAAAGTGCACAGATACGCAGTATTTT.